This T cell receptor (beta chain) was obtained from a study of CD8+CD57+ T cells in acquired aplastic anemia. About the research overall: Across the sorted CD4+ and CD8+ cells, DNA amounts averaged about 3 ug. The study obtained about 10.8 million reads on average for CD4+ cells from healthy donors.

The study profiled TCR beta VDJ and CDR3 using genomic DNA as template. TCRdb analysed the reads with MiXCR anew, one entry per CDR3 protein. The data show more than 100,000 distinct CDR3 sequences, around two fifths seen once. This CDR3 spans 13 amino acids. Per the germline V gene, CDR1 is SGHDN and CDR2 is FVKESK. Trimming cost V 0 bases and J 5 bases, with 6 bases left between them. This receptor was identified in a human donor in good health, serving as a control. J is TRBJ2-3 and V is TRBV14, with a weak D call TRBD2 (6 bases). Sequencing was carried out using sorted CD4+, CD8+, or CD8+CD57+ T cells (not recorded which) from PBMCs. This CDR3 reads CASSQERGDTQYF. CDR3 bases: TGTGCCAGCAGCCAAGAGCGGGGAGATACGCAGTATTTT.